Given below is one T cell receptor beta chain in context. This sample stems from a study of T-cell memory formation after mild COVID-19. TCRdb passed the 5' RACE reads through MiXCR, listing each CDR3 protein once. The repertoire holds fewer than 450,000 distinct CDR3 sequences, roughly 21% seen once, with around 13% in the top ten. Looked up from germline, CDR1 is SGHNT and CDR2 is YENEEA. The ends were cut back, 3 bases at V and 7 bases at J, with 6 bases in the middle. CDR3 length equals 12 residues. This chain connects TRBV11-3 to TRBJ2-2; D is unclear. This TCR came from an adult woman who had mild COVID-19 (a few samples of this study predate the infection). Cell type and time point are not known. Source material: PBMCs or a T cell subset sorted from them (not recorded which). CDR3 in amino acids: CASSFPYGELFF. The CDR3 bases are TGTGCCAGCAGCTTTCCGTACGGGGAGCTGTTTTTT.